Below are 31 T cell receptor beta chains sequenced from a single sample in a study of T cell repertoires in cytomegalovirus infection. A single record per CDR3 protein comes from TCRdb applying MiXCR to the reads. The profile shows about 180,000 distinct CDR3 sequences, about a sixth of them singletons. Material for sequencing was CD8+ T cells from PBMCs. The receptors were gathered from a human donor in good health (CMV status not recorded). Some clones in this sample may be carry-over from other donors' samples.

The chain recombines TRBV27 with TRBJ2-7; a weak D match, TRBD2 (5 bases). CDR1 is MNHEY, CDR2 SMNVEV, per germline (reference sequence). V lost 4 bases and J lost 2, with 15 bases in between. The CDR3 loop spans 15 amino acids. CDR3 sequence: CASSSLGRRTYEQYF. The CDR3 nucleotides read TGTGCCAGCAGTTCCCTGGGTAGGAGGACCTACGAGCAGTACTTC.

This clonotype has only a few counts. The rearrangement uses TRBV7-6 and TRBJ2-3; possibly TRBD1 or TRBD2 for D (5 bases each). The CDR3 extends over 14 amino acids. The ends were cut back, 5 bases at V and 2 bases at J, with 11 bases in the middle. Germline V CDR1 and CDR2: SGHVS, FNYEAQ. CDR3 sequence reads: CASSQSGPTDTQYF. The CDR3 DNA reads TGTGCCAGCAGCCAATCGGGGCCCACAGATACGCAGTATTTT. The complete variable domain, with remaining parts taken from reference TRBV7-6 and TRBJ2-3, reads GAGVSQSPRYKVTKRGQDVALRCDPISGHVSLYWYRQALGQGPEFLTYFNYEAQQDKSGLPNDRFSAERPEGSISTLTIQRTEQRDSAMYRCASSQSGPTDTQYFGPGTRLTVL.

Here the CDR3 DNA reads TGTGCCAGCAGCTTAGTCGCAACGATCGGCACAGATACGCAGTATTTT. Protein: CASSLVATIGTDTQYF. The chain employs TRBV11-2 and TRBJ2-3; D gene ambiguous. Germline values: CDR1 SGHAT, CDR2 FQNNGV. V was shortened by 1 base and J by 1 base, with 12 bases between the two germline ends. The CDR3 is 16 amino acids.

This clonotype has more than one count but fewer than ten. The genes are TRBV12-3 or TRBV12-4 and TRBJ2-7, with 7 bases lining up with TRBD2. CDR3 size: 15 residues. V shed 3 bases and J 3 bases; nucleotides not matched to a gene: 8. CDR3 coding DNA: TGTGCCAGCAGTTTTTCCCGGGGGGTCGGCTACGAGCAGTACTTC. This codes for CASSFSRGVGYEQYF.

This chain connects TRBV4-3 to TRBJ2-5, with 13 bases matching TRBD2. The CDR3 is made up of 16 amino acids. V trimming: 2 bases; J trimming: 5 bases; junction bases outside the gene matches: 5. Germline CDR1 reads LGHNA; CDR2 reads YSLEER. In nucleotides, the CDR3 is TGCGCCAGCAGCCAACGACTAGCGGGGGGCGATGAGACCCAGTACTTC. Protein: CASSQRLAGGDETQYF.

This clonotype turned up a few times. The chain couples TRBV12-3 or TRBV12-4 to TRBJ2-5; the D is unclear. This CDR3 is built from 14 residues. Trimming stripped 2 bases from V and 5 bases from J, with 12 bases between. The CDR3: CASSLMGVRETQYF. For the CDR3, the DNA is TGTGCCAGCAGTTTAATGGGCGTTCGGGAGACCCAGTACTTC.

On this clonotype: Just one base apart from a much larger clone, this may be a read error. V gene TRBV5-6 combines with J gene TRBJ1-1; D gene uncertain. In germline, CDR1 is SGHDT, CDR2 YYEEEE. The CDR3 runs to 12 residues. V gave up 2 bases and J gave up 4 bases, with 6 bases separating them. Here the CDR3 reads CASSFGVTEAFF. The CDR3 nucleotides are TGTGCCAGCAGCTTTGGGGTCACTGAAGCTTTCTTT.

The chain joins TRBV9 to TRBJ2-5; possibly TRBD1 for D (6 bases). Trimming left V 0 bases short and J 11 bases short, with 8 bases between. Germline values: CDR1 SGDLS, CDR2 YYNGEE. The CDR3 has 11 amino acids. The CDR3 is CASSVGQEQYF. CDR3 nucleotides: TGTGCCAGCAGCGTAGGACAGGAGCAGTACTTC.

The rearrangement uses TRBV11-1 and TRBJ2-5; the D gene is possibly TRBD2 (5 bases). Germline CDR1 is SGHAT and CDR2 is FQDESV (reference sequence). This CDR3 has 15 amino acids. V lost 1 base and J 5 bases, leaving 14 bases between the germline ends. The CDR3 spells CASSLVERLSETQYF. The CDR3, as DNA: TGTGCCAGCAGCTTAGTGGAGCGGTTGTCGGAGACCCAGTACTTC.

The genes are TRBV7-6 and TRBJ2-3, with D unclear. The CDR3 is made up of 14 amino acids. CDR1 is SGHVS and CDR2 is FNYEAQ in the germline V gene. V dropped 1 base and J dropped 4 bases, with 9 bases sitting between them. The CDR3 DNA reads TGTGCCAGCAGCTTAGTTTCGGCAGCAGATACGCAGTATTTT. It encodes CASSLVSAADTQYF.

This sequence joins TRBV7-2 and TRBJ2-7, with TRBD2 matching over 8 bases. Germline loops: CDR1 SGHTA, CDR2 FQGNSA. V shed 2 bases, J shed 7 bases, and the junction held 19 bases outside the gene matches. The CDR3 extends over 18 amino acids. The CDR3 region has the DNA TGTGCCAGCAGCTTACCCCCGGCGGGGGGCCCTAAGCTTGTAGAGCAGTACTTC. As protein: CASSLPPAGGPKLVEQYF.

This sequence joins TRBV2 and TRBJ1-5; no firm D call. The CDR3 is 15 residues long. The V and J ends lost 3 bases and 0 bases respectively, with 9 bases between them. Germline V gene data show CDR1 as SNHLY and CDR2 as FYNNEI. The CDR3 loop reads CASSEEYNSNQPQHF. The CDR3 DNA sequence: TGTGCCAGCAGTGAGGAATATAATAGCAATCAGCCCCAGCATTTT.

This clonotype appeared a few times. The chain uses TRBV2 and TRBJ1-2, with a weak D call TRBD1 (5 bases). Trimming took off 5 bases at V and 8 bases at J, with 18 bases between the two ends. Germline V CDR1 and CDR2: SNHLY, FYNNEI. The CDR3 length is 14 residues. The CDR3 DNA follows: TGTGCCAGCAGTACCGGACGGGGCCCCTGGGGCTACACCTTC. It yields the protein CASSTGRGPWGYTF.

The table lists this clonotype with a few counts. This chain uses TRBV6-6 with TRBJ1-4, with TRBD1 matching 7 bases. J lost 8 bases, V lost 5 bases, and 14 bases had no gene match. The CDR3 is 16 residues long. Germline CDR1 is MNHNY and CDR2 is SVGAGI (reference sequence). As DNA, the CDR3 is TGTGCCAGCAGTCCCGGGGGGGACAGTGTAGGAGAAAAACTGTTTTTT. This sequence encodes CASSPGGDSVGEKLFF.

This clonotype was detected only a few times. The chain uses TRBV4-3 and TRBJ1-1; D not resolved. Germline loops: CDR1 LGHNA, CDR2 YSLEER. The CDR3 loop spans 17 amino acids. The germline V and J ends were trimmed by 1 base and 3 bases, with 18 bases remaining between them. CDR3 in amino acids: CASSQAFHSLADTEAFF. CDR3 sequence (DNA): TGCGCCAGCAGCCAAGCGTTTCACAGCCTGGCGGACACTGAAGCTTTCTTT.

This chain uses TRBV6-6 with TRBJ2-1; D could derive from TRBD1 or TRBD2 (6 bases each). CDR3 length: 16 amino acids. Between the trimmed V and J ends, which lost 2 bases and 3 bases, there was a span of 14 bases. CDR1 and CDR2 (germline): MNHNY, SVGAGI (reference sequence). The CDR3: CASSYLIGGLYNEQFF. CDR3 nucleotides: TGTGCCAGCAGTTACCTGATTGGGGGGCTCTACAATGAGCAGTTCTTC.

The V call is TRBV11-2, the J call TRBJ2-7; D might be TRBD2 (6 bases). CDR1 is SGHAT and CDR2 is FQNNGV in the germline V gene. This CDR3 has 16 residues. V lost 4 bases and J lost 2, with 18 bases in between. CDR3 nucleotides: TGTGCCAGCAGCTCCCTTGGTGGGGGGAAGCCCTACGAGCAGTACTTC. Protein product: CASSSLGGGKPYEQYF.

A few counts support this clonotype. The chain has TRBV12-3 or TRBV12-4 and TRBJ2-7; 7 positions match TRBD2. The J segment lost 5 bases and the V segment lost 6 bases, leaving 10 bases of the junction unmatched. This CDR3 region has 14 residues. The CDR3 DNA sequence: TGTGCCAGCAGCTCCTATGGGGGGGGAAACGAGCAGTACTTC. Translation gives CASSSYGGGNEQYF.

The chain is built from TRBV12-3 or TRBV12-4 and TRBJ1-2; TRBD1 agrees at 7 bases. V lost 7 bases and J lost 4; bases outside the gene matches: 9. CDR3 size: 14 residues. The DNA of the CDR3 is TGTGCCAGCACCACGGGTCGGACAGGCTATGGCTACACCTTC. This translates into CASTTGRTGYGYTF.

V usage is TRBV29-1 and J usage is TRBJ2-7, with D maybe TRBD1 (6 bases). Trimming removed 1 base at V and 0 bases at J, with 10 bases between. The CDR3 consists of 14 residues. The germline V gene has CDR1 SQVTM and CDR2 ANQGSEA. The DNA for the CDR3 is TGCAGCGTTGAAGGGGGGCAAAGCTCCTACGAGCAGTACTTC. Protein sequence: CSVEGGQSSYEQYF.

This clonotype came up a few times. The chain employs TRBV13 and TRBJ2-1, with D tentatively TRBD1 or TRBD2 (5 bases each). V lost 5 bases to trimming and J lost 0 bases, with 17 bases between them. Germline V gives CDR1 PRHDT, CDR2 FYEKMQ (reference sequence). The CDR3 loop spans 17 amino acids. CDR3 protein: CASSPRGASSSYNEQFF. Written as DNA, the CDR3 is TGTGCCAGCAGCCCTCGAGGGGCTTCCAGCTCCTACAATGAGCAGTTCTTC. The complete variable domain, with remaining parts taken from reference TRBV13 and TRBJ2-1, reads AAGVIQSPRHLIKEKRETATLKCYPIPRHDTVYWYQQGPGQDPQFLISFYEKMQSDKGSIPDRFSAQQFSDYHSELNMSSLELGDSALYFCASSPRGASSSYNEQFFGPGTRLTVL.

The chain links TRBV12-3 or TRBV12-4 to TRBJ2-1; TRBD2 agrees at 12 bases. Germline trimming cut 1 base from V and 4 bases from J; bases unmatched to any gene: 20. The CDR3 totals 22 residues. CDR3: CASSLVVGGQSTSGGVYNEQFF. DNA of the CDR3: TGTGCCAGCAGTTTAGTTGTTGGGGGCCAATCGACTAGCGGGGGAGTATACAATGAGCAGTTCTTC.

The chain carries TRBV9 and TRBJ2-1; 8 positions match TRBD2. Germline CDR1 SGDLS, CDR2 YYNGEE. J was trimmed by 0 bases and V by 4 bases; bases with no gene match: 3. The CDR3 has 15 residues. The CDR3 loop reads CASSTAGVSYNEQFF. In DNA form, the CDR3 reads TGTGCCAGCAGCACAGCGGGGGTCTCCTACAATGAGCAGTTCTTC.

This sequence joins TRBV28 and TRBJ2-3; possibly TRBD1 for D (5 bases). The CDR3 length is 19 residues. V lost 4 bases, J lost 2 bases, and 25 bases lay in between. Germline assignment: CDR1 MDHEN and CDR2 SYDVKM. The CDR3 DNA reads as TGTGCCAGCAGTTCACCATGGAATCTACCCGAGACAGACACAGATACGCAGTATTTT. It codes for CASSSPWNLPETDTDTQYF. Combining the CDR3 with reference TRBV28 and TRBJ2-3 gives the whole variable domain DVKVTQSSRYLVKRTGEKVFLECVQDMDHENMFWYRQDPGLGLRLIYFSYDVKMKEKGDIPEGYSVSREKKERFSLILESASTNQTSMYLCASSSPWNLPETDTDTQYFGPGTRLTVL.

This chain joins TRBV10-2 and TRBJ1-1, with D perhaps TRBD1 (5 bases). CDR1 is WSHSY and CDR2 is SAAADI in the germline V gene. This CDR3 comprises 13 residues. V was pared by 10 bases and J by 5 bases, with 17 bases between. Here the CDR3 DNA reads TGCGCCACTTTGGACGGTTGGGGGACTGAAGCTTTCTTT. This codes for CATLDGWGTEAFF.

The chain uses TRBV6-4 and TRBJ2-1; 13 bases line up with TRBD2. The germline gives CDR1 MRHNA, CDR2 SNTAGT. The CDR3 is 14 residues long. V trimming: 6 bases; J trimming: 11 bases; junction bases outside the gene matches: 7. CDR3 DNA: TGTGCCAGCAGCGAGGGGACTAGCGGGACTCAGCAGTTCTTC. It yields the protein CASSEGTSGTQQFF.

This clonotype has more than one count but fewer than ten. This chain connects TRBV28 to TRBJ2-5, with 7 bases aligning to TRBD1. The CDR3 runs to 16 residues. CDR1 is MDHEN and CDR2 is SYDVKM in the germline V gene. The junction had 10 bases not matched to a gene; V was cut back by 5 bases and J by 1 base. The CDR3 nucleotides are TGTGCCAGCAGTCCCTACGCCGGGGACAGCCAAGAGACCCAGTACTTC. It specifies CASSPYAGDSQETQYF. The variable domain in full, completed from reference TRBV28 and TRBJ2-5, reads DVKVTQSSRYLVKRTGEKVFLECVQDMDHENMFWYRQDPGLGLRLIYFSYDVKMKEKGDIPEGYSVSREKKERFSLILESASTNQTSMYLCASSPYAGDSQETQYFGPGTRLLVL.

The J gene is TRBJ2-3, the V gene TRBV14; TRBD1 aligns across 7 bases. The V and J ends lost 4 bases and 5 bases, in that order; junction bases with no gene match: 6. Per the germline V gene, CDR1 is SGHDN and CDR2 is FVKESK. The CDR3 contains 14 residues. The CDR3 reads CASSLRQGKDTQYF. The CDR3 nucleotides are TGTGCCAGCAGCCTTCGACAGGGCAAAGATACGCAGTATTTT.

This clonotype was detected a few times. This chain joins TRBV7-2 and TRBJ2-7, with D possibly TRBD2 on 6 matching bases. V was trimmed by 1 base and J by 2 bases, leaving 15 bases between them. This CDR3 has 16 residues. Germline CDR1 reads SGHTA; CDR2 reads FQGNSA. The CDR3 is CASSLGMGLTTYEQYF. In DNA, the CDR3 is TGTGCCAGCAGCTTAGGGATGGGACTGACAACCTACGAGCAGTACTTC.

In this sample, this clonotype turned up many times. The chain has TRBV7-8 and TRBJ2-5; 7 bases map to TRBD1. The CDR3 runs 16 residues. Germline V gives CDR1 SGHVS, CDR2 FQNEAQ. V lost 6 bases to trimming and J lost 3 bases; unmatched junction nucleotides: 13. The CDR3 reads CASRSPGQRTKETQYF. CDR3 sequence (DNA): TGTGCCAGCAGATCTCCGGGACAGAGGACGAAAGAGACCCAGTACTTC.

The V gene is TRBV15, the J gene TRBJ2-1, with 8 bases lining up with TRBD2. The length of the CDR3 is 15 residues. Germline lookup yields CDR1 LNHNV and CDR2 YYDKDF (reference sequence). The V and J ends lost 4 bases and 6 bases, in that order; junction bases with no gene match: 8. The DNA for the CDR3 is TGTGCCACCAGCATATTCAGCGGGGGTGTCAATGAGCAGTTCTTC. It is translated as CATSIFSGGVNEQFF.